What follows describes a single T cell receptor beta chain. Participant-given clinical history determined each cohort assignment. There are 14 residues in the CDR3. From germline, CDR1 is LGHDT and CDR2 YNNKEL (reference sequence). V lost 5 bases to trimming and J lost 1 base, with 11 bases between them. This sample was taken from a study of blood T cell repertoires in COVID-19. Study at large: Samples taken during acute and convalescent COVID-19 were collected in the United States, Italy and Spain. T cells, B-cell-depleted T cells, or PBMCs supplied cDNA or gDNA.

Here immunoSEQ multiplex PCR was the method, and the copy in TCRdb shows in-frame clones only, minus some. Here the sample spans hundreds of thousands of clones, about 90% being singletons. The sequence was obtained from a man aged 25 to 40 who had been exposed to COVID-19. J is TRBJ2-5 and V is TRBV3-1 (or the pseudogene TRBV3-2), with D perhaps matching TRBD1 (6 bases). Sequenced sample: PBMCs or T cells enriched from blood (not recorded which). CDR3 bases: TGTGCCAGCAGCTTCCGGACAGCCCAAGAGACCCAGTACTTC. Amino acids: CASSFRTAQETQYF.